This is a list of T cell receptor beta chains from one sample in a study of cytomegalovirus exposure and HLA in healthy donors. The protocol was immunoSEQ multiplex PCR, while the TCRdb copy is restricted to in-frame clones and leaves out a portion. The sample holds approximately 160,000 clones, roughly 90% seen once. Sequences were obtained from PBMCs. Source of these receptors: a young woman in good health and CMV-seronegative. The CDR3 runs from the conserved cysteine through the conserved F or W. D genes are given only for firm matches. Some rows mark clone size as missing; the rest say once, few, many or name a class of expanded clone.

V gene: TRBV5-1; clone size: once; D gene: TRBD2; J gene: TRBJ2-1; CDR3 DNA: TGCGCCAGCAGCTTGGACCTAGCGGGGGCCTTGTACAATGAGCAGTTCTTC; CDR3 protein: CASSLDLAGALYNEQFF
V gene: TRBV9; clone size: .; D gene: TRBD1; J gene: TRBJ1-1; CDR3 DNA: TGTGCCAGCAGCGTCCGGACAGGGAAGGGGACTGAAGCTTTCTTT; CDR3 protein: CASSVRTGKGTEAFF
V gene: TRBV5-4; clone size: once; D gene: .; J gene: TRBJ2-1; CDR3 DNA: TGTGCCAGCAGCAGAATCGGGACTCCGATTTACAATGAGCAGTTCTTC; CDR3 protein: CASSRIGTPIYNEQFF
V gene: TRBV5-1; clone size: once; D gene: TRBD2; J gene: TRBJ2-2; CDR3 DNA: TGCGCCAGCAGCGCCACCGGGACTACTAACACCGGGGAGCTGTTTTTT; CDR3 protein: CASSATGTTNTGELFF
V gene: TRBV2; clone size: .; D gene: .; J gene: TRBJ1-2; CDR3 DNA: TGTGCCAGCAGATCTGGGGCTTCTAACTATGGCTACACCTTC; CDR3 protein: CASRSGASNYGYTF
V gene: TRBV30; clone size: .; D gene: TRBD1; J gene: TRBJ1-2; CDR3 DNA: TGTGCCGGATGGACAGGATGGGGCTACACCTTC; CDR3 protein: CAGWTGWGYTF
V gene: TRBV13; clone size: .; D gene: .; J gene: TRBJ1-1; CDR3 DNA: TGTGCCAGCAGCGTAGGGGAGTCCACTGAAGCTTTCTTT; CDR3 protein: CASSVGESTEAFF
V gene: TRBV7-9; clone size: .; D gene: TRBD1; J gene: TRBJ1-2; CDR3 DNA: TGTGCCAGCAGCCCCCGGGACAGGGGCCTTGGGTGGGATGGCTACACCTTC; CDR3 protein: CASSPRDRGLGWDGYTF
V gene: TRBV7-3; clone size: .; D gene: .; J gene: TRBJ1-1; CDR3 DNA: TGTGCCAGCAGCTTAATGGGCAGGGACACTGAAGCTTTCTTT; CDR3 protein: CASSLMGRDTEAFF
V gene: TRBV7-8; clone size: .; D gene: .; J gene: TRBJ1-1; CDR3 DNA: TGTGCCAGCAGCAGGCGCCAGGATATGAACACTGAAGCTTTCTTT; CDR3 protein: CASSRRQDMNTEAFF
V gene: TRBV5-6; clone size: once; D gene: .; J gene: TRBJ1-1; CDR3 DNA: TGTGCCAGCAGCCCTGGGGGGGGGCGACGAGCTTTCTTT; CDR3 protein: CASSPGGGRRAFF
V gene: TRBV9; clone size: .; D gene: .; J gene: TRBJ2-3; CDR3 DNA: TGTGCCAGCAGCGTAGGAGGGAAGACAGATACGCAGTATTTT; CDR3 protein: CASSVGGKTDTQYF
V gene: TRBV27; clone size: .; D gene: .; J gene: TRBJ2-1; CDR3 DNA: TGTGCCAGCAGCCCAACAGGTTCCTCCTACAATGAGCAGTTCTTC; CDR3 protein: CASSPTGSSYNEQFF
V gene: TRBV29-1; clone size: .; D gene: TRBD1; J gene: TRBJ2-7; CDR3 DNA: TGCAGCGTTGACGGGACCAGGGGGCGGAAGGCTCAAGACGAGCAGTACTTC; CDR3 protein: CSVDGTRGRKAQDEQYF
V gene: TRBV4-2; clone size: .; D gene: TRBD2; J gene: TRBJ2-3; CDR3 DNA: TGTGCCAGCAGCCAAGTGGCGGGAGGGGACACAGATACGCAGTATTTT; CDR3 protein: CASSQVAGGDTDTQYF
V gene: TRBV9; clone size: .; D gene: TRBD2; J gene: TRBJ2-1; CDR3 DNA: TGTGCCAGCAGCGTATATGGCGGGGGGGCAGATGAGCAGTTCTTC; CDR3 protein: CASSVYGGGADEQFF
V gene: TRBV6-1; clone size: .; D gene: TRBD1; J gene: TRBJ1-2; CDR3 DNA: TGTGCCATCACAATGGGACAGTCTTATGGCTACACCTTC; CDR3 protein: CAITMGQSYGYTF
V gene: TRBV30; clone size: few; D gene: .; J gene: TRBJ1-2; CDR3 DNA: TGTGCCTGGAGTGTACAGGGAAGTTCGGGGGGCTACACCTTC; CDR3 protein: CAWSVQGSSGGYTF
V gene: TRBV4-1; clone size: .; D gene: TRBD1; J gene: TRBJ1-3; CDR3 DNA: TGCGCCAGCAGCCACTCTACAGGGGCCGGGAACACCATATATTTT; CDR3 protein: CASSHSTGAGNTIYF
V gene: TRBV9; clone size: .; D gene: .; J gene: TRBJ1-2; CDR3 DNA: TGTGCCAGCAGCGTAGTGTATCCAGGGGAGAATGGCTACACCTTC; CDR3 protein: CASSVVYPGENGYTF
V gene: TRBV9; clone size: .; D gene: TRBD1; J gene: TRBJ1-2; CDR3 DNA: TGTGCCAGCAGCGCAGAGACCGGGACAGGGGGCGCAAACTATGGCTACACCTTC; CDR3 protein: CASSAETGTGGANYGYTF
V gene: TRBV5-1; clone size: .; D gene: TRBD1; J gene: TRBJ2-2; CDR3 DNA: TGCGCCAGCAGCTTTACAGGGGTCCCCGGGGAGCTGTTTTTT; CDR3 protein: CASSFTGVPGELFF
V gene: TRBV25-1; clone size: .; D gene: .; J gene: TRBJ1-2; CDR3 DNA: TGTGCCAGCAGTGAAGGGGAGCAGGGCTACACCTTC; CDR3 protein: CASSEGEQGYTF
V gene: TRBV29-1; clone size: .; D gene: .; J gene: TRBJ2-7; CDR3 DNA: TGCAGCGTTGAAGACCTCAACGAGCAGGGAAATCACGAGCAGTACTTC; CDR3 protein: CSVEDLNEQGNHEQYF
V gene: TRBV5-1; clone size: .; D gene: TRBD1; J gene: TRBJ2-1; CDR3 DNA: TGCGCCAGCAGCTGGGGGACAGCCGGGTACAATGAGCAGTTCTTC; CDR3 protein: CASSWGTAGYNEQFF
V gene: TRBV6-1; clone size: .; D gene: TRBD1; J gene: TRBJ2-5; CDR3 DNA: TGTGCCAGCAGTGACCAGGCAGGGGGTCAAGAGACCCAGTACTTC; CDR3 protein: CASSDQAGGQETQYF
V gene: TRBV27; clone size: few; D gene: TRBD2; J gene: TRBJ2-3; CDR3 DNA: TGTGCCAGCAGAGCCCTAGCGGGGGGGTACCCAGATACGCAGTATTTT; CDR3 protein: CASRALAGGYPDTQYF
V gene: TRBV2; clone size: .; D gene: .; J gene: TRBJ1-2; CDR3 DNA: TGTGCCAGCAGTGAATTCAGAATTGGGATCGTAAGTTTAATGTTTAGGAGGGGATATGGCTACACCTTC; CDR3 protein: CASSEFRIGIVSLMFRRGYGYTF
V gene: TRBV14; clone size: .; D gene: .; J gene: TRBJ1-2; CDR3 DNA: TGTGCCAGCAGCTCTAACGCCGTTTTTTCGGGGAATGGCTACACCTTC; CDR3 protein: CASSSNAVFSGNGYTF
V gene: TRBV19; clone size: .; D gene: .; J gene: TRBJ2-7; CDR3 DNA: TGTGCCAGTAAACAGGGCGCCTACGAGCAGTACTTC; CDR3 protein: CASKQGAYEQYF
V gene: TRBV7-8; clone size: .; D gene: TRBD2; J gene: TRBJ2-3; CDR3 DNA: TGTGCCAGCAGCCCACTTCTAGCGGGGGGACCCACAGATACGCAGTATTTT; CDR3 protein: CASSPLLAGGPTDTQYF
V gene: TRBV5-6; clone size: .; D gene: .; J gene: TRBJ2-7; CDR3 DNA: TGTGCCAGCAGCTTGGTGCCCGGGGGACGGCAGGACTTC; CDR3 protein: CASSLVPGGRQDF
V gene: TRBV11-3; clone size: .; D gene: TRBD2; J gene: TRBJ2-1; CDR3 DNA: TGTGCCAGCAGCCTTAGCGGGGGGGACAATGAGCAGTTCTTC; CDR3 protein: CASSLSGGDNEQFF
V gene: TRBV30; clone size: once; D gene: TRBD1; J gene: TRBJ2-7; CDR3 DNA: TGTGCCTGGAGTGTGGCCGGACAGGGGATCCCTTACGAGCAGTACTTC; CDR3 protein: CAWSVAGQGIPYEQYF
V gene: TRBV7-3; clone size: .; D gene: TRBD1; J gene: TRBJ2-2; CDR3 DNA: TGTGCCAGCAGCCGGACAGGGGAGAACACCGGGGAGCTGTTTTTT; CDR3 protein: CASSRTGENTGELFF
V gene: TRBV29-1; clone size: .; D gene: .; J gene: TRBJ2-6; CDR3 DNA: TGCAGCGTTTATACAGAGGGATACGGGGCCAACGTCCTGACTTTC; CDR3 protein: CSVYTEGYGANVLTF
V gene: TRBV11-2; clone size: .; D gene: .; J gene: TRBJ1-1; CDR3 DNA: TGTGCCAGCTCGTCTTGGTTGGTTGGCAACACTGAAGCTTTCTTT; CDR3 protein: CASSSWLVGNTEAFF
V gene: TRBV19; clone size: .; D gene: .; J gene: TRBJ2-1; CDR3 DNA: TGTGCCAGTAGTACTAGTAGCGGAGATGAGCAGTTCTTC; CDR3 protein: CASSTSSGDEQFF
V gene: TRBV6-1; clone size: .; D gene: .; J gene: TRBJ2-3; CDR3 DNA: TGTGCCAGCACCCCCTTCGAGGGAACAGATACGCAGTATTTT; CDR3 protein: CASTPFEGTDTQYF
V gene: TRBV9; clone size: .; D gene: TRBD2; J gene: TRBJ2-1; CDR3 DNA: TGTGCCAGCAGCCCAGTGGCGGGAGGGAGTGAGCAGTTCTTC; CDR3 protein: CASSPVAGGSEQFF
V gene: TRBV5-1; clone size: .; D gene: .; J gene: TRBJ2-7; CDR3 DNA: TGCGCCAGCAGCTCACTCGCCCGGGGTAGAGACGAGCAGTACTTC; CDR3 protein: CASSSLARGRDEQYF
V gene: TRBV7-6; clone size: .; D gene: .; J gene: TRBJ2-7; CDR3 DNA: TGTGCCAGCAGCTTGGTTAGCGGTCGCCCCTACGAGCAGTACTTC; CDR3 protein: CASSLVSGRPYEQYF
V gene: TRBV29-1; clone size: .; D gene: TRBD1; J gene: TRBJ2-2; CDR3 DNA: TGCAGCGTTGAAGTTCAGGGGGTAGCCGGGGAGCTGTTTTTT; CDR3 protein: CSVEVQGVAGELFF
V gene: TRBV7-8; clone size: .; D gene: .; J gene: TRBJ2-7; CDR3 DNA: TGTGCCAGCAGCTTCGAGGGTACAGGGACCTACGAGCAGTACTTC; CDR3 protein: CASSFEGTGTYEQYF
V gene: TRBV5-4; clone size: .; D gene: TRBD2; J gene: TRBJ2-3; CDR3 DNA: TGTGCCAGCAGCCCCGGACTAGCGGAGCACACAGATACGCAGTATTTT; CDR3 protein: CASSPGLAEHTDTQYF
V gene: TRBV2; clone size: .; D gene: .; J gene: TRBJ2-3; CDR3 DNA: TGTGCCAGCAGTTCCCTACTGCGAAGCACAGATACGCAGTATTTT; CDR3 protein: CASSSLLRSTDTQYF
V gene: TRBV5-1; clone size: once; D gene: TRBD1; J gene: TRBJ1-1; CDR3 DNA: TGCGCCAGCAGCTCCCCCGGGACAGTGAACACTGAAGCTTTCTTT; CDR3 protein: CASSSPGTVNTEAFF
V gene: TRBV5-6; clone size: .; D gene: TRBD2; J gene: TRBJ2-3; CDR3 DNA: TGTGCCAGCAGCTGGGAGGGAGGTACGCAGTATTTT; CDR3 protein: CASSWEGGTQYF
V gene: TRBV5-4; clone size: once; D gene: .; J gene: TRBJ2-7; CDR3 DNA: TGTGCCAGCAGCGGGGGTTGGACTACCCAAGCCTACGAGCAGTACTTC; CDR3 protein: CASSGGWTTQAYEQYF
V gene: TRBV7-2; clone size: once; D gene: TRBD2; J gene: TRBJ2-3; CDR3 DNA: TGTGCCAGCAGCTGGGGACTAGCGGGGAGCACAGATACGCAGTATTTT; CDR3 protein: CASSWGLAGSTDTQYF
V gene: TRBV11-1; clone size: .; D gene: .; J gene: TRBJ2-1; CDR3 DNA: TGTGCCAGCAGTCCTTGGTTGGGGAGCTCCTACAATGAGCAGTTCTTC; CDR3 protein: CASSPWLGSSYNEQFF
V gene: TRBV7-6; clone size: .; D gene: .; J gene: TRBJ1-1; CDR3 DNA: TGTGCCAGCAGCTTAGAAGAGGTGGATGACAGCTGGGCTTTCTTT; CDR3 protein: CASSLEEVDDSWAFF
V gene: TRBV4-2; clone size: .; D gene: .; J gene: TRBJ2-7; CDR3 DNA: TGTGCCAGCAGCCAAAGGAGTTCGGGGGATGGGCCCTCCTACGAGCAGTACTTC; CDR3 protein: CASSQRSSGDGPSYEQYF
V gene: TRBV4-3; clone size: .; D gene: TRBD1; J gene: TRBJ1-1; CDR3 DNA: TGCGCCAGCAGCCAGGTTGACAGGGTTGAAGTTCGGCCAGCTGAAGCTTTCTTT; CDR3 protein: CASSQVDRVEVRPAEAFF
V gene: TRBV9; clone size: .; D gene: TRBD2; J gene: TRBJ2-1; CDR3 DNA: TGTGCCAGCAGCGTTTCAAGACTAGCGGGACACCACAATGAGCAGTTCTTC; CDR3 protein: CASSVSRLAGHHNEQFF